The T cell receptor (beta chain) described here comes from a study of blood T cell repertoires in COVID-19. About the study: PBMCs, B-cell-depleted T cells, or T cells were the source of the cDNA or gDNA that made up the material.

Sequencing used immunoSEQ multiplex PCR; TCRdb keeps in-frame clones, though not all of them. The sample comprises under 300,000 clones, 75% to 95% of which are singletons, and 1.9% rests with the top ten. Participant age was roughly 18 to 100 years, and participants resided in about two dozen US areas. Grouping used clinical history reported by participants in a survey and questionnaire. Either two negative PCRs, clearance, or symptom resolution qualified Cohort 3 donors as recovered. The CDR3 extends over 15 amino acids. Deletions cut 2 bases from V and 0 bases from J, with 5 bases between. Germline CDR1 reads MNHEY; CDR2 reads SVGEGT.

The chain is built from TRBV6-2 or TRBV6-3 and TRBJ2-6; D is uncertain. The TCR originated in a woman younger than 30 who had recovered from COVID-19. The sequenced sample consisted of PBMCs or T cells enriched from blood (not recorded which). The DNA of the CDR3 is TGTGCCAGCAGTTACAAGAGCTCTGGGGCCAACGTCCTGACTTTC. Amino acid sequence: CASSYKSSGANVLTF.